The present entry profiles one TCR beta chain with its context. Its antigen is not known. It was with a sample-barcoded 5' primer and a J-beta primer mix that a second PCR of about 7 to 12 cycles was run. In TCRdb, the 5' RACE reads were re-called with MiXCR into one record per CDR3 protein. Of roughly 1,000,000 distinct CDR3 sequences in the sample, under 30% were seen once. V dropped 6 bases and J dropped 7 bases, with 7 bases sitting between them. This CDR3 spans 11 amino acids. The entry originates in a study of blood T cells in healthy people across ages. Study-wide findings and caveats: Both higher diversity and more naive CD4+ cells marked long-lived donors when set against aged donors.

The sample, about 9.2 milliliters of peripheral blood, was drawn from each donor. Researchers report isolating at least 7 million PBMCs per sample. The same sample was also studied in work on T cells of mothers and their children.

Sequencing was done on a sample of blood. The rearrangement uses TRBV12-3 or TRBV12-4 and TRBJ1-3, with D possibly matching TRBD1 (6 bases). This clonotype was sampled from a girl aged 2 to 10 in good health. The chain's CDR3 is CASRQGNTIYF. The CDR3 bases are TGTGCCAGCAGACAGGGCAACACCATATATTTT.